A single sample gave rise to the 18 T cell receptor beta chains below, sequenced in a study of blood T cell repertoires in COVID-19. The protocol was immunoSEQ multiplex PCR, while the TCRdb copy is restricted to in-frame clones and leaves out a portion. The sample yields roughly 32,000 clones, roughly 84% seen once. The sequenced sample was peripheral blood. Every receptor here comes from a man in his 60s with active COVID-19.

V and J are TRBV5-1 and TRBJ2-2; D is perhaps TRBD1 (6 bases). Germline CDR1 SGHRS, CDR2 YFSETQ. The CDR3 has 16 amino acids. V was pared by 2 bases and J by 0 bases, with 11 bases between. The CDR3 DNA follows: TGCGCCAGCAGCTTTGTTTGGGGGCCGAACACCGGGGAGCTGTTTTTT. It codes for CASSFVWGPNTGELFF.

The rearrangement joins TRBV9 to TRBJ2-5; possibly TRBD2 for D (5 bases). Trimming removed 1 base from V and 0 bases from J, with 10 bases in between. CDR3 length: 15 amino acids. CDR1 and CDR2 from the germline V gene are SGDLS and YYNGEE. CDR3 bases: TGTGCCAGCAGCGTAATAGTCGGGAACCAAGAGACCCAGTACTTC. It specifies CASSVIVGNQETQYF.

This chain connects TRBV7-8 to TRBJ1-5, with 8 bases identical to TRBD1. The trim removed 4 bases at V and 3 bases at J, leaving 11 bases unmatched. This CDR3 comprises 17 residues. CDR1 is SGHVS and CDR2 is FQNEAQ in the germline V gene. The DNA of the CDR3 is TGTGCCAGCAGCTCCCGAACAGGGACAGGTGACAATCAGCCCCAGCATTTT. As protein: CASSSRTGTGDNQPQHF.

The chain combines TRBV19 with TRBJ2-3; 7 bases agree with TRBD2. The CDR3 is 17 amino acids. The V gene's germline CDR1 is LNHDA and CDR2 SQIVND (reference sequence). V was pared by 9 bases and J by 2 bases, with 17 bases of the junction left unmatched. CDR3 region: CARPVERDELNTDTQYF. The CDR3 DNA is TGTGCCAGGCCGGTCGAGCGGGACGAATTAAACACAGATACGCAGTATTTT.

This chain joins TRBV4-2 and TRBJ1-6, with 7 bases identical to TRBD1. There are 18 residues in the CDR3. Germline V CDR1 and CDR2: LGHNA, YNFKEQ. V lost 0 bases and J lost 7; bases outside the gene matches: 12. CDR3 amino acids: CASSQEVDRVGGNSPLHF. The CDR3 nucleotides are TGTGCCAGCAGCCAAGAGGTAGACAGGGTAGGGGGAAATTCACCCCTCCACTTT.

This sequence joins TRBV5-1 and TRBJ2-1; tentative D call: TRBD1 (5 bases). CDR1 is SGHRS and CDR2 is YFSETQ in the germline V gene. Trimming pared 6 bases from V and 10 bases from J, leaving 23 bases between. CDR3 size: 15 residues. CDR3 loop: CASTGLLWGPAEQFF. The CDR3, as DNA: TGCGCCAGCACCGGTCTTTTATGGGGCCCAGCGGAGCAGTTCTTC. The full variable domain, in which reference TRBV5-1 and TRBJ2-1 provide the parts outside the CDR3, is KAGVTQTPRYLIKTRGQQVTLSCSPISGHRSVSWYQQTPGQGLQFLFEYFSETQRNKGNFPGRFSGRQFSNSRSEMNVSTLELGDSALYLCASTGLLWGPAEQFFGPGTRLTVL.

This sequence joins TRBV9 and TRBJ2-7; 7 bases fit TRBD2. The germline CDR1 and CDR2 sequences are SGDLS and YYNGEE. V was clipped by 2 bases and J by 2 bases; unmatched bases: 7. The CDR3 is 15 amino acids. This CDR3 is CASSVYGGGTYEQYF. CDR3 sequence (DNA): TGTGCCAGCAGCGTTTATGGGGGAGGGACCTACGAGCAGTACTTC.

This chain connects TRBV6-5 to TRBJ2-7, with D perhaps matching TRBD2 (5 bases). V shed 5 bases and J shed 3 bases, with 17 bases lying between them. Germline CDR1 reads MNHEY; CDR2 reads SVGAGI. CDR3 length: 15 residues. This chain's CDR3 is CASSTSGSIIYEQYF. The CDR3 DNA sequence: TGTGCCAGCAGTACCTCGGGGTCTATAATCTACGAGCAGTACTTC.

The V call is TRBV7-2, the J call TRBJ2-5, with a tentative D call TRBD2 (6 bases). V lost 0 bases, J lost 5 bases, and 7 bases lay in between. The V gene's germline CDR1 is SGHTA and CDR2 FQGNSA. This CDR3 contains 13 residues. CDR3 loop: CASSLAAGETQYF. DNA of the CDR3: TGTGCCAGCAGCTTAGCTGCGGGGGAGACCCAGTACTTC.

The CDR3 sequence is CASSPFSGSEQFF. The CDR3 DNA reads as TGTGCCAGCAGCCCATTCAGCGGGAGTGAGCAGTTCTTC. The chain links TRBV7-3 to TRBJ2-1; TRBD2 matches at 8 bases. Germline assignment: CDR1 SGHTA and CDR2 FQGTGA. The CDR3 length is 13 residues. V lost 5 bases, J lost 9 bases, and 6 bases stayed unmatched. Filled out from reference TRBV7-3 and TRBJ2-1, the complete variable domain reads GAGVSQTPSNKVTEKGKYVELRCDPISGHTALYWYRQSLGQGPEFLIYFQGTGAADDSGLPNDRFFAVRPEGSVSTLKIQRTERGDSAVYLCASSPFSGSEQFFGPGTRLTVL.

This clone was recorded once. CDR3 in DNA: TGTGCCAGCAGCCATCGCCGAGCAGGGGGCGGCGAGCAGTACTTC. It specifies CASSHRRAGGGEQYF. The chain is built from TRBV3-1 (or the pseudogene TRBV3-2) and TRBJ2-7; 8 nucleotides agree with TRBD1. This CDR3 region has 15 residues. The V segment lost 3 bases and the J segment 6 bases; nucleotides outside the gene matches: 10. Germline-derived CDR1 and CDR2 are LGHDT and YNNKEL (reference sequence).

The chain couples TRBV7-2 to TRBJ2-7; 7 bases match TRBD2. The CDR3 loop spans 14 amino acids. Germline V gene lookup returns CDR1 SGHTA and CDR2 FQGNSA. V trimming: 3 bases; J trimming: 6 bases; junction bases outside the gene matches: 8. The CDR3 loop is CASSLAGRQGEQYF. CDR3 DNA: TGTGCCAGCAGCTTGGCCGGGAGGCAGGGCGAGCAGTACTTC.

This chain connects TRBV5-3 to TRBJ2-7; the D is unclear. TRBV5-3 is identified as an open reading frame with a role that is uncertain. V shed 1 base and J shed 5 bases, with 16 bases lying between them. The CDR3 is 15 amino acids. The CDR3 nucleotides read TGTGCCAGAAGCTTGAAGATCGCAGGCACGAACGAGCAGTACTTC. It encodes CARSLKIAGTNEQYF.

The chain joins TRBV5-4 to TRBJ2-1; TRBD1 is a possible D gene (5 bases). The CDR3 loop spans 15 amino acids. Between the trimmed V and J ends, which lost 0 bases and 0 bases, there was a span of 7 bases. CDR1 SGHNT and CDR2 YYREEE come from the germline V gene (reference sequence). The CDR3 bases are TGTGCCAGCAGCTTGGGGACAAGCTCCTACAATGAGCAGTTCTTC. This codes for CASSLGTSSYNEQFF.

The chain couples TRBV9 to TRBJ1-1; tentatively, D is TRBD1 (5 bases). Germline CDR1 reads SGDLS; CDR2 reads YYNGEE. The CDR3 totals 15 residues. Deletions cut 0 bases from V and 1 base from J, with 10 bases between. The CDR3 sequence is CASSVVDTGNTEAFF. DNA of the CDR3: TGTGCCAGCAGCGTAGTGGACACAGGGAACACTGAAGCTTTCTTT.

This chain links TRBV18 with TRBJ2-1; 12 bases match TRBD1. This CDR3 contains 17 residues. J was trimmed by 7 bases and V by 3 bases; bases with no gene match: 10. CDR1 is KGHSH and CDR2 is LQKENI in the germline V gene. Here the CDR3 DNA reads TGTGCCAGCTCACCTCGAACCGGGACAGGGGGCAAAAATGAGCAGTTCTTC. This sequence encodes CASSPRTGTGGKNEQFF.

This clone was found once. The chain has TRBV11-3 and TRBJ2-2; D is unresolved. CDR3 length equals 14 residues. V was cut by 1 base and J by 1 base, with 4 bases left in between. Per the germline V gene, CDR1 is SGHNT and CDR2 is YENEEA. The CDR3 loop reads CASSLGVNTGELFF. In DNA form, the CDR3 reads TGTGCCAGCAGCTTAGGAGTGAACACCGGGGAGCTGTTTTTT.

The count of this clone is one. V gene TRBV6-5 combines with J gene TRBJ2-3, with a possible D match to TRBD2 (6 bases). Germline CDR1 and CDR2: MNHEY and SVGAGI. Trimming took off 4 bases at V and 10 bases at J, with 18 bases between the two ends. This CDR3 spans 14 amino acids. The CDR3 DNA is TGTGCCAGCAGTTCCAATCGGGACTTCCAAGCGCAGTATTTT. It codes for CASSSNRDFQAQYF.